In this sample, the clone carrying this TCR beta chain turned up a few times. No antigen is known for it. CDR1 LGHNA and CDR2 YNFKEQ come from the germline V gene. V lost 1 base and J lost 3; bases outside the gene matches: 9. This CDR3 comprises 17 residues. This sample is drawn from a study of blood T cells in healthy people across ages. Across the whole study: With template switching, about one barcoded beta molecule was captured per two T cells.

Each donor was a healthy Caucasian individual from Russia, aged 6 to 90. Overall study findings and caveats: Researchers judged that diversity estimates from one million T cells fell short of true values. Significant beta diversity loss was already apparent by age roughly 38, declining roughly linearly.

Primers used in a second PCR of roughly 6 to 12 cycles were a sample-barcoded 5' primer and a J-beta primer mix. TCRdb re-called the 5' RACE reads with MiXCR, one entry per CDR3 protein. The sample lists roughly 800,000 distinct CDR3 sequences, over 45% occurring once. The chain uses TRBV4-2 and TRBJ2-7; TRBD2 matches 10 bases. The specimen sequenced was blood. This TCR derives from a man aged 25-40 years in good health. The DNA for the CDR3 is TGTGCCAGCAGCCAAGGGGATAGCGGGGGGACTATCTACGAGCAGTACTTC. This gives the protein CASSQGDSGGTIYEQYF.